This TCR beta chain was sequenced during a study of blood T cell repertoires in COVID-19. Sequencing used immunoSEQ multiplex PCR; TCRdb keeps in-frame clones, though not all of them. The profile covers under 200,000 clones, with more than 75% appearing a single time and approximately 5% taken by the ten largest. Germline CDR1 and CDR2: DFQATT and SNEGSKA (reference sequence). V lost 6 bases and J 6 bases, leaving 9 bases between the germline ends. The CDR3 sequence is 11 residues long. The genes are TRBV20-1 and TRBJ1-5; D might be TRBD1 (5 bases). What was sequenced was PBMCs or T cells enriched from blood (not recorded which). This TCR was recovered from a man aged 40-49 years with acute COVID-19. CDR3 nucleotide sequence: TGCAGTGCGAGTAGGGGTCAGCCCCAGCATTTT. Translated, it gives CSASRGQPQHF.